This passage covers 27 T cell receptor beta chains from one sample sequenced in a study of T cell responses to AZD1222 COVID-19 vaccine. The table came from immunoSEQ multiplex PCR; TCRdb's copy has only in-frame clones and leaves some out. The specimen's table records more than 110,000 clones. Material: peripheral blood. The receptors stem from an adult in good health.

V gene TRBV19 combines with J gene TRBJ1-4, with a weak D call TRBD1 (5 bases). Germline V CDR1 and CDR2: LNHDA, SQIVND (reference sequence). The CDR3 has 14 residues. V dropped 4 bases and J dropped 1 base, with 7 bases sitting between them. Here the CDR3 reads CASSNGGTNEKLFF. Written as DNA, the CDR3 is TGTGCCAGTAGTAACGGGGGAACTAATGAAAAACTGTTTTTT.

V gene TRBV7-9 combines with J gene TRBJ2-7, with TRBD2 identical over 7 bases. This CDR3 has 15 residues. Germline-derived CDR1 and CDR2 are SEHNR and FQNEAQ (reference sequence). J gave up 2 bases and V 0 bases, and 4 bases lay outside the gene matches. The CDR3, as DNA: TGTGCCAGCAGCTTAGCGGGAGGGGTTGCCTACGAGCAGTACTTC. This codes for CASSLAGGVAYEQYF.

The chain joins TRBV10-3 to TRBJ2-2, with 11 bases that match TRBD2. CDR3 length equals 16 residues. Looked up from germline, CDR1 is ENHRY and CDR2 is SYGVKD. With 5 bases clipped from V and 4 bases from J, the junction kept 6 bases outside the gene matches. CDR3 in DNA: TGTGCCATCAGTCAACTAGCGGGGGAGCCCACCGGGGAGCTGTTTTTT. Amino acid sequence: CAISQLAGEPTGELFF.

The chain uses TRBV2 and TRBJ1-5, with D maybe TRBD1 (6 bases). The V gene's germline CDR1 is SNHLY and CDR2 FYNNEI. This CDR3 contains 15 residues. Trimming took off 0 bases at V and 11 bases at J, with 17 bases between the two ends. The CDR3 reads CASSEAGTPIRAQHF. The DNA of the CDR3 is TGTGCCAGCAGTGAAGCGGGGACACCTATTAGGGCCCAGCATTTT.

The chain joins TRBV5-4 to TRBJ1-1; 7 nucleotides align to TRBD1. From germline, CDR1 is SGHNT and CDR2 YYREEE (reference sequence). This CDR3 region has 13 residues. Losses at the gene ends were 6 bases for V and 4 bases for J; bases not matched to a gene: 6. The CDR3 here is CASKPRGFTEAFF. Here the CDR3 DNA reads TGTGCCAGCAAGCCCAGGGGGTTCACTGAAGCTTTCTTT.

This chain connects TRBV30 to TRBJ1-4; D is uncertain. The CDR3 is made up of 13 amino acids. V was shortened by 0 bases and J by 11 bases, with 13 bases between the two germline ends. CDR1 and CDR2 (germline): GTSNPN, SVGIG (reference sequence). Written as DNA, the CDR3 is TGTGCCTGGAGTGTACGCGGGGAGGACAAACTGTTTTTT. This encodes CAWSVRGEDKLFF.

DNA for the CDR3: TGTGCCAGTAGTATAGACAGGTTCTATGGCTACACCTTC. Amino acid sequence: CASSIDRFYGYTF. This chain uses TRBV19 with TRBJ1-2; no firm D call. V lost 0 bases to trimming and J lost 4 bases, with 6 bases between them. This CDR3 has 13 amino acids. Germline CDR1 is LNHDA and CDR2 is SQIVND (reference sequence). Filled out from reference TRBV19 and TRBJ1-2, the complete variable domain reads DGGITQSPKYLFRKEGQNVTLSCEQNLNHDAMYWYRQDPGQGLRLIYYSQIVNDFQKGDIAEGYSVSREKKESFPLTVTSAQKNPTAFYLCASSIDRFYGYTFGSGTRLTVV.

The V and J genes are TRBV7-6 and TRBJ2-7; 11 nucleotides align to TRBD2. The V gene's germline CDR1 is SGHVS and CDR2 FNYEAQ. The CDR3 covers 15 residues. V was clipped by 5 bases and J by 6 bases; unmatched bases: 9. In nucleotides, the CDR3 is TGTGCCAGCAGCAAGACTAGCGGGGAGAGGGGCGAGCAGTACTTC. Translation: CASSKTSGERGEQYF.

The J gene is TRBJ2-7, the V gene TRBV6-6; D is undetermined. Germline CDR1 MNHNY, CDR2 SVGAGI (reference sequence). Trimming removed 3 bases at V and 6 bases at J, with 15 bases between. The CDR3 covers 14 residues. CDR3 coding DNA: TGTGCCAGCAGTTATTGGGGTTCTAGTAGCGAGCAGTACTTC. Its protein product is CASSYWGSSSEQYF.

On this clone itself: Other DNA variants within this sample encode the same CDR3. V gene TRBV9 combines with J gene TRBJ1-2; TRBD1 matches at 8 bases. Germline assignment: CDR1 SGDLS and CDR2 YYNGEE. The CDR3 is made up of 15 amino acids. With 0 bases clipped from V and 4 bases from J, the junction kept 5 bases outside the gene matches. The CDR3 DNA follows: TGTGCCAGCAGCGTAGCAGGGGGCGCCGGCTATGGCTACACCTTC. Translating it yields CASSVAGGAGYGYTF.

CDR3 sequence: CASRNIGAGWGYTF. The CDR3 DNA reads as TGTGCCAGCAGGAATATCGGGGCAGGTTGGGGCTACACCTTC. The chain has TRBV28 and TRBJ1-2; D may be TRBD1 (5 bases). CDR3 length: 14 amino acids. Germline CDR1 and CDR2: MDHEN and SYDVKM. V was trimmed by 6 bases and J by 8 bases, leaving 19 bases between them.

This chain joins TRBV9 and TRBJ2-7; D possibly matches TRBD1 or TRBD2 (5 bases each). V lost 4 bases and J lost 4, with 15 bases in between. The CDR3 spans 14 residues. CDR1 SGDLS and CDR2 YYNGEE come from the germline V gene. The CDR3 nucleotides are TGTGCCAGCAGCTCCCACGGGACCAGTTACGAGCAGTACTTC. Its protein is CASSSHGTSYEQYF.

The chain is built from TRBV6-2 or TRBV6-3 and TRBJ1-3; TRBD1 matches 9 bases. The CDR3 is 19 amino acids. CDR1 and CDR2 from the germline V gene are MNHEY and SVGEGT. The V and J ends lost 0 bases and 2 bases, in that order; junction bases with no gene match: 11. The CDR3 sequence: CASSYSWGQGPGAGNTIYF. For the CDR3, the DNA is TGTGCCAGCAGTTACTCTTGGGGACAGGGACCGGGGGCTGGAAACACCATATATTTT.

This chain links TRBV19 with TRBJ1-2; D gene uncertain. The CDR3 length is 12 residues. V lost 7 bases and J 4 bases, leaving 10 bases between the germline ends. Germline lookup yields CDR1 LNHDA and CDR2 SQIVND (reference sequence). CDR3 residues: CASMGRLYGYTF. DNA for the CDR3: TGTGCCAGTATGGGGAGACTCTATGGCTACACCTTC.

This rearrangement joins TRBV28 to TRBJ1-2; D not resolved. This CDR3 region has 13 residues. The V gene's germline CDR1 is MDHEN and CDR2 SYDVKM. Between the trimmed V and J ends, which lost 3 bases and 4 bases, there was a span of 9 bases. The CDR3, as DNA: TGTGCCAGCAGTTTTAGGCAGGTCTATGGCTACACCTTC. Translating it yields CASSFRQVYGYTF.

The CDR3 protein is CASSSSPGRSTDTQYF. DNA for the CDR3: TGTGCCAGCAGCTCATCGCCCGGACGGAGCACAGATACGCAGTATTTT. V and J are TRBV7-2 and TRBJ2-3; D unresolved. There are 16 residues in the CDR3. CDR1 and CDR2 (germline): SGHTA, FQGNSA. V lost 4 bases, J lost 0 bases, and 14 bases lay in between. The complete variable domain, with remaining parts taken from reference TRBV7-2 and TRBJ2-3, reads GAGVSQSPSNKVTEKGKDVELRCDPISGHTALYWYRQSLGQGLEFLIYFQGNSAPDKSGLPSDRFSAERTGGSVSTLTIQRTQQEDSAVYLCASSSSPGRSTDTQYFGPGTRLTVL.

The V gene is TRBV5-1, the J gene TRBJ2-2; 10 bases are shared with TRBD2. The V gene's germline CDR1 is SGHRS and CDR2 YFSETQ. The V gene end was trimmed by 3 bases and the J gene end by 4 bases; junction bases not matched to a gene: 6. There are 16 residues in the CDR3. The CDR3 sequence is CASSWGTSEGTGELFF. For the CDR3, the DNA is TGCGCCAGCAGCTGGGGGACTAGCGAGGGCACCGGGGAGCTGTTTTTT.

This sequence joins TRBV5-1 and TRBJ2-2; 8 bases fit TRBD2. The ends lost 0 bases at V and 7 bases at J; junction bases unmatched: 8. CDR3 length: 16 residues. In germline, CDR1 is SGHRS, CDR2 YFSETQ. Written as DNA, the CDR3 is TGCGCCAGCAGCTTGGAGGCCCTAGCGGGCGGCGGGGAGCTGTTTTTT. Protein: CASSLEALAGGGELFF.

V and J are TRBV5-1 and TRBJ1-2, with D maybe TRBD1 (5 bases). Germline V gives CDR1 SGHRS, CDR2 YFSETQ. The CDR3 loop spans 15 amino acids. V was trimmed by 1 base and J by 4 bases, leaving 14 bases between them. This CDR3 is CASSLTGVAAYGYTF. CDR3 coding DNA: TGCGCCAGCAGCTTGACGGGGGTAGCTGCCTATGGCTACACCTTC. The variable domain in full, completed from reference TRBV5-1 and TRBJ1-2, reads KAGVTQTPRYLIKTRGQQVTLSCSPISGHRSVSWYQQTPGQGLQFLFEYFSETQRNKGNFPGRFSGRQFSNSRSEMNVSTLELGDSALYLCASSLTGVAAYGYTFGSGTRLTVV.

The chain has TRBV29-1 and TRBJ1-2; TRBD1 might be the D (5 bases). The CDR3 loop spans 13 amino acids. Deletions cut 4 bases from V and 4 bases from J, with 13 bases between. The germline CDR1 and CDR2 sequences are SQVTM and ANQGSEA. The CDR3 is CSVGQGKGYGYTF. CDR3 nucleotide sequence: TGCAGCGTTGGGCAGGGAAAGGGCTATGGCTACACCTTC.

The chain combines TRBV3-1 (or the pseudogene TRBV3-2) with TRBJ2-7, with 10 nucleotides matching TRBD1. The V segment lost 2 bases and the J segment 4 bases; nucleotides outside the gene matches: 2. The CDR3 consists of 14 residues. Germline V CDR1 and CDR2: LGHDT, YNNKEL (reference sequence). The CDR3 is CASSQRDRGYEQYF. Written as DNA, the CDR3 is TGTGCCAGCAGCCAACGGGACAGGGGATACGAGCAGTACTTC.

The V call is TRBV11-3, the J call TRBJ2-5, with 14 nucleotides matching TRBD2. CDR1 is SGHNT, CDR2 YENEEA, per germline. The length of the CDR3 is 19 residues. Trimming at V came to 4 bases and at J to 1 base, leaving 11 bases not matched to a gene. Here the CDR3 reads CASSSTGLAGGSAQETQYF. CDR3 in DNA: TGTGCCAGCAGCTCCACTGGACTAGCGGGGGGCAGTGCCCAAGAGACCCAGTACTTC.

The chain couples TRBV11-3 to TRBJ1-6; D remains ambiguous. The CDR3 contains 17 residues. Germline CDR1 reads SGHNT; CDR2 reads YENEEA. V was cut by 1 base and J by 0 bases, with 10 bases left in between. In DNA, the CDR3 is TGTGCCAGCAGCTTAGTAGGCCACCGCTCCTATAATTCACCCCTCCACTTT. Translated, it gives CASSLVGHRSYNSPLHF.

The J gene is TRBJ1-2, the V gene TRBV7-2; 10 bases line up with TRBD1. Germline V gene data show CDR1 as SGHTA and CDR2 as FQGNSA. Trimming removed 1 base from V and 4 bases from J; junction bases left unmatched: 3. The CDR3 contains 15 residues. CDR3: CASSLGTGGFYGYTF. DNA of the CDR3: TGTGCCAGCAGCTTAGGGACAGGGGGGTTCTATGGCTACACCTTC.

The CDR3 spells CASSFNRASSLIRNTEAFF. DNA of the CDR3: TGTGCCAGCAGCTTCAATAGGGCCAGCTCATTGATAAGGAACACTGAAGCTTTCTTT. The genes are TRBV7-2 and TRBJ1-1; D uncertain. Looked up from germline, CDR1 is SGHTA and CDR2 is FQGNSA. This CDR3 is 19 amino acids long. The germline V and J ends were trimmed by 3 bases and 1 base, with 24 bases remaining between them.

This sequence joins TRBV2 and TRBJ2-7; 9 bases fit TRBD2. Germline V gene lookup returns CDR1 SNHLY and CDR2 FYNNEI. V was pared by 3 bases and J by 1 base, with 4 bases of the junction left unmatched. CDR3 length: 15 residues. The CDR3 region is CASSEVAGESYEQYF. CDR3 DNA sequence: TGTGCCAGCAGTGAGGTAGCGGGGGAGTCCTACGAGCAGTACTTC.

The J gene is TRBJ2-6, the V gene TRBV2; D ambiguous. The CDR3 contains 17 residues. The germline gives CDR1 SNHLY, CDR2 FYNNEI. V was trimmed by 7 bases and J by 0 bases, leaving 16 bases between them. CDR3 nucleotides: TGTGCCAGCAAGTCTTCAGGTGACATCTCTGGGGCCAACGTCCTGACTTTC. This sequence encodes CASKSSGDISGANVLTF. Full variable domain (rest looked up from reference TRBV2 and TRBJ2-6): EPEVTQTPSHQVTQMGQEVILRCVPISNHLYFYWYRQILGQKVEFLVSFYNNEISEKSEIFDDQFSVERPDGSNFTLKIRSTKLEDSAMYFCASKSSGDISGANVLTFGAGSRLTVL.